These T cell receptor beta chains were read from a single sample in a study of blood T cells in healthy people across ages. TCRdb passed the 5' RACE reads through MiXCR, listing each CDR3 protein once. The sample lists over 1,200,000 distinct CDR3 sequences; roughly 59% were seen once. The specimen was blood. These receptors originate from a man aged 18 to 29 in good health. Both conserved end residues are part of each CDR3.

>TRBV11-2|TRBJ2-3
CASSLARAAVMYTQYF
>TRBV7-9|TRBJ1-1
CAIWYGTENTEAFF
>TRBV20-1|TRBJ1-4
CSARDPGGAEKLFF
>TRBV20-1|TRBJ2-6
CSARDEGGGLTGANILTF
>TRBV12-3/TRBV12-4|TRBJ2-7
CASNPSGTYEQYF
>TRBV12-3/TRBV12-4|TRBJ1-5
CASSNDGINQPQHF
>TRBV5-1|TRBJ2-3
CVSSPSGDSGGASDTQYF
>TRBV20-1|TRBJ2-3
CSAHRAGTDTQYF
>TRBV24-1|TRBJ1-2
CATSDRTTIYGYTF
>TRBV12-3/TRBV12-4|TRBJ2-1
CASSPAGTFYNEQFF
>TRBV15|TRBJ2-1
CATREPGLAGAGYNEQFF
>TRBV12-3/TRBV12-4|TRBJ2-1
CASTLMGSSNEQFF
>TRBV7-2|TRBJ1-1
CASSDQGLWEAFF
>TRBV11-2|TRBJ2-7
CASSSQPYNEQYF
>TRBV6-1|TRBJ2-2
CALGSTMNTGELFF
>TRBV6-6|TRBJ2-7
CASRNSYEQYF